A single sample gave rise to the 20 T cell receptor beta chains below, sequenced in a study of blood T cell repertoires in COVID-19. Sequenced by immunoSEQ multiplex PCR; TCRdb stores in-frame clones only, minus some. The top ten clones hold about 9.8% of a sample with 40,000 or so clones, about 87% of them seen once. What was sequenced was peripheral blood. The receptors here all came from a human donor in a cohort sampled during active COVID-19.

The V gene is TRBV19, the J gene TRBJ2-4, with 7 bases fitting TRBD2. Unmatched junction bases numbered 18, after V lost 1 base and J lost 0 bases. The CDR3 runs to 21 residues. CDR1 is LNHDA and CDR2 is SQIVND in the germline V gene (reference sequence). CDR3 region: CASSIGRGGSLQALAKNIQYF. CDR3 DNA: TGTGCCAGTAGTATAGGTCGTGGCGGGAGCTTGCAGGCCCTAGCCAAAAACATTCAGTACTTC.

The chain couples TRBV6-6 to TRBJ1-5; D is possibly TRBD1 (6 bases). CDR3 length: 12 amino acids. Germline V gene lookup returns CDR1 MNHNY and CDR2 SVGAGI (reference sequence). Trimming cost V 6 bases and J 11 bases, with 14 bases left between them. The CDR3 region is CASRHQGTSQHF. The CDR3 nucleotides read TGTGCCAGCAGGCACCAGGGGACGTCCCAGCATTTT.

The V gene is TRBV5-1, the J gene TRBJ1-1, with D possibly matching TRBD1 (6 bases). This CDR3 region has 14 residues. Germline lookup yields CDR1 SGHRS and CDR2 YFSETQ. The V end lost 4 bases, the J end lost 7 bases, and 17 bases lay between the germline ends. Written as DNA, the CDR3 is TGCGCCAGCAGCGTCTCAGGGGCGTACGGTGAAGCTTTCTTT. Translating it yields CASSVSGAYGEAFF.

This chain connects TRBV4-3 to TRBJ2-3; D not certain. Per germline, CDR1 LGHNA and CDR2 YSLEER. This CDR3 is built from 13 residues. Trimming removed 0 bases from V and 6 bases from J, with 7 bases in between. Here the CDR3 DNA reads TGCGCCAGCAGCCAAGATCGGGTGGATACGCAGTATTTT. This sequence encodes CASSQDRVDTQYF.

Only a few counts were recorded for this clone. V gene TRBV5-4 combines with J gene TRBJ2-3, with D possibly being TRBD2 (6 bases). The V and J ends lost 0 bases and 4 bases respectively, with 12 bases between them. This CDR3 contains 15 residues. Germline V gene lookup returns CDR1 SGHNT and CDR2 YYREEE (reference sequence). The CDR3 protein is CASSLGDLGSDTQYF. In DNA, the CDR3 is TGTGCCAGCAGCTTGGGGGACTTGGGGTCAGATACGCAGTATTTT.

The CDR3 region is CAFRLAGGTETQYF. Here the CDR3 DNA reads TGTGCCTTCCGACTAGCGGGAGGAACGGAGACCCAGTACTTC. This chain joins TRBV30 and TRBJ2-5; TRBD2 matches 13 bases. CDR1 is GTSNPN and CDR2 is SVGIG in the germline V gene (reference sequence). CDR3 length: 14 amino acids. V shed 7 bases, J shed 5 bases, and the junction held 7 bases outside the gene matches.

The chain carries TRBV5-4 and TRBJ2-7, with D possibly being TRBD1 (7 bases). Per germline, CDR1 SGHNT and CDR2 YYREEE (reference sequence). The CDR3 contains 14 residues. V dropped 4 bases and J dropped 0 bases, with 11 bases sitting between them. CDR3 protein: CASSGGTVSYEQYF. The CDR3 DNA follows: TGTGCCAGCAGCGGGGGGACAGTCTCCTACGAGCAGTACTTC.

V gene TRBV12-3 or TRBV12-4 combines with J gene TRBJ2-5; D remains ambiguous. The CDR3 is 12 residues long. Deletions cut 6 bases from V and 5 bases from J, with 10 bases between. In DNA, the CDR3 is TGTGCCAGCAGGCCTGCGTCGGAGACCCAGTACTTC. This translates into CASRPASETQYF.

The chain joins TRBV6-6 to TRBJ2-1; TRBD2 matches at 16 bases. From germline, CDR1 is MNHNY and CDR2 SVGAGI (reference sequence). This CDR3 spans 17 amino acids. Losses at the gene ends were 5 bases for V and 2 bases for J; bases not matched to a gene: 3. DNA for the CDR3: TGTGCCAGCAGTCCTGGGACTAGCGGGAGGGCCTACAATGAGCAGTTCTTC. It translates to CASSPGTSGRAYNEQFF.

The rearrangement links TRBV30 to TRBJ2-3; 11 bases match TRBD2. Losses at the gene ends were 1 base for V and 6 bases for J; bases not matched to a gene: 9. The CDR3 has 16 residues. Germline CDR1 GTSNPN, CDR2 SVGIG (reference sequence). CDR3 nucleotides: TGTGCCTGGAGTGACCTAGCGGGGGGCCGCCGCGATACGCAGTATTTT. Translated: CAWSDLAGGRRDTQYF.

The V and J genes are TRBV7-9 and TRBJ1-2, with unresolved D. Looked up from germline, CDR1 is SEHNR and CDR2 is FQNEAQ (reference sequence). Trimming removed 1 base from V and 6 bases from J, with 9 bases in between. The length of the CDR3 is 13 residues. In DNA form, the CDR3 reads TGTGCCAGCAGCTTAGGCACAGAACATGGCTACACCTTC. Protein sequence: CASSLGTEHGYTF.

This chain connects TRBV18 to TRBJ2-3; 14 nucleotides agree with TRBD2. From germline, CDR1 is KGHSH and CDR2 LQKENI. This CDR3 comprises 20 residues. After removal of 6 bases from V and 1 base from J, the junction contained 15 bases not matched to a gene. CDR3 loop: CASSLKKTSGRALGTDTQYF. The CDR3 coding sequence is TGTGCCAGCTCGCTCAAAAAGACTAGCGGGAGGGCTTTAGGCACAGATACGCAGTATTTT.

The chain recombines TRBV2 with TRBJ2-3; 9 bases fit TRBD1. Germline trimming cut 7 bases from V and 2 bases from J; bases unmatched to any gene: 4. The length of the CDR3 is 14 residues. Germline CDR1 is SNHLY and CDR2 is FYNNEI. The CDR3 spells CASKRDRVTDTQYF. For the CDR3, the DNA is TGTGCCAGCAAAAGGGACAGGGTCACAGATACGCAGTATTTT.

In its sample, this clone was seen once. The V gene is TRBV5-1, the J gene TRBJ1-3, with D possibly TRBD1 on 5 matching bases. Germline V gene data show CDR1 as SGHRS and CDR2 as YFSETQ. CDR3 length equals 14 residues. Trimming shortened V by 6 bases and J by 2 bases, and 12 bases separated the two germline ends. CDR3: CASTSGGTGNTIYF. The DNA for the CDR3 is TGCGCCAGCACTTCTGGGGGGACTGGAAACACCATATATTTT.

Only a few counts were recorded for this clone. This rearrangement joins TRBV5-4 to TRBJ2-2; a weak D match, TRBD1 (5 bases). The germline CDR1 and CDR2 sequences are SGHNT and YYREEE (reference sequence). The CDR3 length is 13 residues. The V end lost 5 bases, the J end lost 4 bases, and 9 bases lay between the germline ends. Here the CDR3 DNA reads TGTGCCAGCAGGAACCAGGGCACCGGGGAGCTGTTTTTT. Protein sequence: CASRNQGTGELFF.

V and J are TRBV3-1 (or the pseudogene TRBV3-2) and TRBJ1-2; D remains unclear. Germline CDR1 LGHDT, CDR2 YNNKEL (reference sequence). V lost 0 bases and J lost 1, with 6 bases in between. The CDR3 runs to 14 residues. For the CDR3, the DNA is TGTGCCAGCAGCCAAGAGACGGGTAACTATGGCTACACCTTC. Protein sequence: CASSQETGNYGYTF.

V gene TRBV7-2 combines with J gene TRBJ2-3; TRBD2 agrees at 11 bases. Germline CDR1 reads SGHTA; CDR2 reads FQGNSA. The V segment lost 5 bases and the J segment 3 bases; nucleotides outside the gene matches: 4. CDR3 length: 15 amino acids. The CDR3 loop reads CASSPRTSGTDTQYF. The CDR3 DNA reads TGTGCCAGCAGCCCTAGGACTAGCGGGACAGATACGCAGTATTTT.

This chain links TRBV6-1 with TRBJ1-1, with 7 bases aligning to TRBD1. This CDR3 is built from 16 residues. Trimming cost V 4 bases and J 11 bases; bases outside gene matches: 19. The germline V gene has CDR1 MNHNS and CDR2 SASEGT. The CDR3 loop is CASSGETGPAYGSAFF. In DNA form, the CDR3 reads TGTGCCAGCAGTGGTGAGACAGGGCCTGCCTATGGATCGGCTTTCTTT.

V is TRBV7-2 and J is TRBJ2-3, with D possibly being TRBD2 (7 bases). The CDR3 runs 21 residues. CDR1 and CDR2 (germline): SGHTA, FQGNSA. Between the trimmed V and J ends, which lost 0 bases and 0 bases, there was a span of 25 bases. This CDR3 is CASSLAGRGRWDGPSTDTQYF. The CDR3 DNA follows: TGTGCCAGCAGCTTAGCGGGGAGGGGGAGATGGGACGGACCTAGCACAGATACGCAGTATTTT.

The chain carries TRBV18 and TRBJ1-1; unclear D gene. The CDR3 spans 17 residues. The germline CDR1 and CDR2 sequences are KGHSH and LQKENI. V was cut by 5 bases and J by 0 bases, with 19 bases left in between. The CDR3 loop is CASSTMSGDWMNTEAFF. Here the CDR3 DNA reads TGTGCCAGCTCAACTATGTCCGGAGATTGGATGAACACTGAAGCTTTCTTT.